This TCR beta chain is from a study of shared clonotypes between healthy human individuals. V lost 4 bases to trimming and J lost 5 bases, with 15 bases between them. Germline V gene data show CDR1 as GTSNPN and CDR2 as SVGIG (reference sequence). The CDR3 has 13 amino acids. Sequenced by immunoSEQ multiplex PCR; TCRdb stores in-frame clones only, minus some. This repertoire shows fewer than 3 million clones, roughly 92% found once; its top ten account for approximately 0.39%. Every one of the donors was a Caucasian adult that lived in Nashville, Tennessee. This clone was observed a few times. The chain carries TRBV30 and TRBJ2-7; D is unresolved. This TCR came from a man aged 18 to 29 in good health. Some clones in this sample may be carry-over from other donors' samples. The sequenced sample was naive CD4+ T cells from PBMCs. The subset was: CD45RA+ positively selected. CDR3 in amino acids: CAWNSGVGNEQYF. CDR3 sequence (DNA): TGTGCCTGGAATAGTGGGGTAGGGAACGAGCAGTACTTC.